This paragraph reports one TCR beta chain. Germline V CDR1 and CDR2: DFQATT, SNEGSKA (reference sequence). The CDR3 sequence is 14 residues long. The V gene end was trimmed by 3 bases and the J gene end by 9 bases; junction bases not matched to a gene: 6. From the RT-PCR reads, TCRdb called clonotypes with MiXCR, one entry per CDR3 protein. The sample records fewer than 800,000 distinct CDR3 sequences, approximately 15% being singletons. The chain is built from TRBV20-1 and TRBJ2-1; 12 bases fit TRBD2. Source material: memory CD4+ T cells from blood. The TCR sequence derives from a female donor in good health, serving as a healthy control. CDR3: CSASRTSGKTEQFF. The CDR3 DNA is TGCAGTGCTAGTAGGACTAGCGGGAAGACTGAGCAGTTCTTC.